The T cell receptor (beta chain) described here comes from a study of blood T cell repertoires in COVID-19. Background on the study: Sources were T cells, B-cell-depleted T cells, or PBMCs; the material itself was cDNA or gDNA.

This CDR3 spans 18 amino acids. Per germline, CDR1 SQVTM and CDR2 ANQGSEA. Losses at the gene ends were 2 bases for V and 0 bases for J; bases not matched to a gene: 14. As originally analysed: Nucleated cell counts were estimated from reference gene primer amplification. The protocol was immunoSEQ multiplex PCR, while the TCRdb copy is restricted to in-frame clones and leaves out a portion. V, J and clone size reflect that table, while D and trimming were determined from the DNA. The data show some 240,000 clones, around 80% seen once. This TCR came from a woman between 35 and 50 years old who had recovered from COVID-19. This chain joins TRBV29-1 and TRBJ2-3, with 7 bases that match TRBD1. Sequenced sample: peripheral blood. In DNA, the CDR3 is TGCAGCGTTGAACTATCCGGGACAGTTCTTGCTAGCACAGATACGCAGTATTTT. Translating gives CSVELSGTVLASTDTQYF.